This T cell receptor (beta chain) appears in the sequencing data of a study of blood T cell repertoires in COVID-19. Only in-frame clones appear in the TCRdb table, and some are missing; sequencing was by immunoSEQ multiplex PCR. The repertoire consists of about 170,000 clones, with 60% to 85% occurring once and the leading ten covering around 2.7%. Sequencing used peripheral blood. This clonotype originated in a man aged 70-80 years with acute or convalescent COVID-19.

The CDR3 bases are TGTGCCAGCAGCTCACAACCGGGACAGAGCTCCTACAATGAGCAGTTCTTC. It codes for CASSSQPGQSSYNEQFF. The V call is TRBV7-9, the J call TRBJ2-1; 7 nucleotides line up with TRBD1. This CDR3 region has 17 residues. The V segment lost 4 bases and the J segment 0 bases; nucleotides outside the gene matches: 9. Germline V gene lookup returns CDR1 SEHNR and CDR2 FQNEAQ (reference sequence).